The rows below give T cell receptor beta chains drawn from one sample of a study of long-term antiretroviral therapy in people with HIV. TCRdb keeps only in-frame clones here, not all; method: immunoSEQ multiplex PCR. Altogether tens of thousands of clones are present, 95% being singletons, with the ten largest covering 8.1%. Material: unsorted PBMCs, obtained 5.3 years after starting antiretroviral therapy. The receptors shown here come from a man aged 30 to 45 with HIV. The conserved cysteine and the conserved F or W are not part of the CDR3 here. D genes are given only for firm matches.

CDR3aa: ASSPRDRATTNEKLF
d_gene: NA
v_gene: TRBV7-8
j_gene: TRBJ1-4

CDR3aa: ASTPWAGNSPLH
d_gene: NA
v_gene: TRBV19
j_gene: TRBJ1-6

CDR3aa: AWDTGVGANVLT
d_gene: TRBD1
v_gene: TRBV30
j_gene: TRBJ2-6

CDR3aa: ASSHLAGGADTQY
d_gene: TRBD2
v_gene: TRBV10-1
j_gene: TRBJ2-3

CDR3aa: ASSEAGGFVYNEQF
d_gene: TRBD2
v_gene: TRBV9
j_gene: TRBJ2-1

CDR3aa: ASSVGSGGEAF
d_gene: TRBD1
v_gene: TRBV25-1
j_gene: TRBJ1-1

CDR3aa: ASSVGLQNTEAF
d_gene: NA
v_gene: TRBV5-1
j_gene: TRBJ1-1

CDR3aa: STLNGQNY
d_gene: NA
v_gene: TRBV29-1
j_gene: TRBJ2-5

CDR3aa: ASSEAAVLETEF
d_gene: NA
v_gene: TRBV2
j_gene: TRBJ2-1

CDR3aa: ASSLTAYSNQPQH
d_gene: NA
v_gene: TRBV27
j_gene: TRBJ1-5

CDR3aa: ASKPYYSLNTEAF
d_gene: NA
v_gene: TRBV19
j_gene: TRBJ1-1

CDR3aa: ASSLRSRDRAF
d_gene: TRBD1
v_gene: TRBV5-6
j_gene: TRBJ1-1

CDR3aa: ASSDRTGGPNEQF
d_gene: TRBD1
v_gene: TRBV6-1
j_gene: TRBJ2-1

CDR3aa: ASSSGVWGTGRRYGYT
d_gene: NA
v_gene: TRBV5-8
j_gene: TRBJ1-2

CDR3aa: ASEEDRSFGNTIY
d_gene: TRBD1
v_gene: TRBV2
j_gene: TRBJ1-3

CDR3aa: ASSERLAGNEQF
d_gene: TRBD2
v_gene: TRBV6-4
j_gene: TRBJ2-1

CDR3aa: AISEPGLAGGPIDEQF
d_gene: TRBD2
v_gene: TRBV10-3
j_gene: TRBJ2-1

CDR3aa: ASTSVGHQETQY
d_gene: NA
v_gene: TRBV7-6
j_gene: TRBJ2-5

CDR3aa: ASSPGQGITYEQY
d_gene: TRBD1
v_gene: TRBV5-1
j_gene: TRBJ2-7

CDR3aa: ASRSIPNYGYT
d_gene: NA
v_gene: TRBV6-5
j_gene: TRBJ1-2

CDR3aa: ASSLDLGEQF
d_gene: NA
v_gene: TRBV5-1
j_gene: TRBJ2-1

CDR3aa: ASSLRGRTYEQY
d_gene: NA
v_gene: TRBV27
j_gene: TRBJ2-7

CDR3aa: ASSSPGRVSYEQY
d_gene: NA
v_gene: TRBV6-5
j_gene: TRBJ2-7

CDR3aa: SVDKQNTEAF
d_gene: NA
v_gene: TRBV29-1
j_gene: TRBJ1-1

CDR3aa: ASSFTGADTEAF
d_gene: TRBD1
v_gene: TRBV27
j_gene: TRBJ1-1

CDR3aa: ASSPPGQGEVEQF
d_gene: TRBD1
v_gene: TRBV7-9
j_gene: TRBJ2-1

CDR3aa: ASRNSGGTDTQY
d_gene: TRBD2
v_gene: TRBV27
j_gene: TRBJ2-3

CDR3aa: ASSLWQVANNEQF
d_gene: NA
v_gene: TRBV27
j_gene: TRBJ2-1

CDR3aa: ASSLRGLNTEAF
d_gene: NA
v_gene: TRBV5-1
j_gene: TRBJ1-1

CDR3aa: ASSLGGRGEQY
d_gene: NA
v_gene: TRBV28
j_gene: TRBJ2-7

CDR3aa: ASSLWPVTSGRSTYEQY
d_gene: TRBD2
v_gene: TRBV7-3
j_gene: TRBJ2-7

CDR3aa: ASRFGTSEDNEQF
d_gene: TRBD2
v_gene: TRBV6-1
j_gene: TRBJ2-1

CDR3aa: ASSGGSGSQPQH
d_gene: NA
v_gene: TRBV2
j_gene: TRBJ1-5

CDR3aa: ASRENSYNEQF
d_gene: NA
v_gene: TRBV5-1
j_gene: TRBJ2-1

CDR3aa: ASSPRGLGPIDTQY
d_gene: NA
v_gene: TRBV7-9
j_gene: TRBJ2-3

CDR3aa: ASSSTGRAYEQY
d_gene: NA
v_gene: TRBV7-9
j_gene: TRBJ2-7

CDR3aa: ASSELAGPRDQPQH
d_gene: NA
v_gene: TRBV2
j_gene: TRBJ1-5

CDR3aa: ATYRDNEQF
d_gene: NA
v_gene: TRBV19
j_gene: TRBJ2-1

CDR3aa: ASSEQPFLGEF
d_gene: NA
v_gene: TRBV6-1
j_gene: TRBJ2-1

CDR3aa: ASSLFDYEQY
d_gene: NA
v_gene: TRBV28
j_gene: TRBJ2-7

CDR3aa: ASSFGRNEQF
d_gene: NA
v_gene: TRBV7-9
j_gene: TRBJ2-1

CDR3aa: ASSRQTTNEKLF
d_gene: NA
v_gene: TRBV7-9
j_gene: TRBJ1-4

CDR3aa: ASSQTESYEQY
d_gene: NA
v_gene: TRBV5-1
j_gene: TRBJ2-7

CDR3aa: ASSLFLSSYNEQF
d_gene: NA
v_gene: TRBV5-5
j_gene: TRBJ2-1

CDR3aa: ATSVGHSYEQY
d_gene: NA
v_gene: TRBV10-2
j_gene: TRBJ2-7

CDR3aa: ADYGYT
d_gene: NA
v_gene: TRBV5-3
j_gene: TRBJ1-2